The present TCR beta chain was sequenced within a study of blood T cell repertoires in COVID-19. In the study overall: Sites across the United States, Italy and Spain contributed samples from acute and convalescent COVID-19. Sources were T cells, B-cell-depleted T cells, or PBMCs; the material itself was cDNA or gDNA.

Original processing methods: Estimated nucleated cell counts came from reference gene primer amplification. Here immunoSEQ multiplex PCR was the method, and the copy in TCRdb shows in-frame clones only, minus some. The D gene and trimming were derived from the DNA, and the V and J assignments and clone size from that table. This sample has some 110,000 clones, with around 83% found just once. Germline-derived CDR1 and CDR2 are SNHLY and FYNNEI. The CDR3 covers 13 residues. V dropped 5 bases and J dropped 4 bases, with 9 bases sitting between them. This clonotype was sampled from a man aged 70 or older with acute or convalescent COVID-19. The V gene is TRBV2, the J gene TRBJ2-1, with no clear D. Sequencing was done on a sample of peripheral blood. In nucleotides, the CDR3 is TGTGCCAGCAGTCCGGCGGAATACAATGAGCAGTTCTTC. It encodes CASSPAEYNEQFF.